A single sample gave rise to the 3 T cell receptor beta chains below, sequenced in a study of blood T cell repertoires in COVID-19. Assay: immunoSEQ multiplex PCR; the TCRdb copy retains only in-frame clones and omits some. This table has more than 85,000 clones, 85% to 90% appearing once. The sequencing sample was made of peripheral blood. These receptor sequences come from a woman aged 50 to 60 with acute or convalescent COVID-19.

This chain uses TRBV18 with TRBJ2-5; D call uncertain. Trimming cost V 5 bases and J 5 bases, with 12 bases left between them. The CDR3 loop spans 13 amino acids. Germline CDR1 reads KGHSH; CDR2 reads LQKENI. The CDR3 reads CASSASSGETQYF. The CDR3, as DNA: TGTGCCAGCTCAGCAAGTTCAGGCGAGACCCAGTACTTC.

The chain uses TRBV2 and TRBJ2-7; a possible D gene is TRBD2 (6 bases). CDR3 length equals 19 residues. V was clipped by 6 bases and J by 6 bases, with 33 bases between them. Germline CDR1 SNHLY, CDR2 FYNNEI. CDR3 amino acids: CASSRKLGVGTLIGGEQYF. The CDR3 DNA reads as TGTGCCAGCAGCCGAAAATTGGGGGTTGGGACGCTTATCGGGGGCGAGCAGTACTTC.

The chain recombines TRBV28 with TRBJ1-3; unclear D gene. CDR3 length equals 11 residues. Deletions cut 5 bases from V and 3 bases from J, with 2 bases between. Germline V lookup: CDR1 MDHEN, CDR2 SYDVKM. The CDR3 region is CASSHGNTIYF. For the CDR3, the DNA is TGTGCCAGCAGTCATGGAAACACCATATATTTT.